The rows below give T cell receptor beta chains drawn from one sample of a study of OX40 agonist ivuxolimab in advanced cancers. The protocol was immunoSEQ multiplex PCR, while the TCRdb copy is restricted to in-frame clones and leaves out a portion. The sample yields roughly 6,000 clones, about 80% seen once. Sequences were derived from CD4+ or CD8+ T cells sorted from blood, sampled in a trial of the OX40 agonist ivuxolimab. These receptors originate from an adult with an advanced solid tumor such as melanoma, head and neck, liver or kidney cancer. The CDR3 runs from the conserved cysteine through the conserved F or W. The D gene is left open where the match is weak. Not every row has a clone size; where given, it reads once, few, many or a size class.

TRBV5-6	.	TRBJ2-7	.	TGTGCCAGCAGCACCACTCGGGGCCACGAGCAGTACTTC	CASSTTRGHEQYF
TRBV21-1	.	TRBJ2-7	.	TGTGCCAGCAGCAAAGATTGGACAGACAAATACGAGCAGTACTTC	CASSKDWTDKYEQYF
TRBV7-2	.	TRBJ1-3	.	TGTGCCAGCAGCTTAGGGATCTCTGGAAACACCATATATTTT	CASSLGISGNTIYF
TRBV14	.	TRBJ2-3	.	TGTGCCAGGGACAGATATAGCACAGATACGCAGTATTTT	CARDRYSTDTQYF
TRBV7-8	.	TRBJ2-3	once	TGTGCCAGCAGCCCCCCCTGGACTAGCACAGATACGCAGTATTTT	CASSPPWTSTDTQYF
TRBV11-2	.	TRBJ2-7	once	TGTGCCAGCAGCCTGCTGGGGGCGCGTCCCGAGCAGTACTTC	CASSLLGARPEQYF
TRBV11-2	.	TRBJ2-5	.	TGTGCCAGCAGCAGTGGGTTCGCAGAGACCCAGTACTTC	CASSSGFAETQYF
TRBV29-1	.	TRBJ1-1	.	TGCAGCGTTGAAATGCCCGGAAATGAAGCTTTCTTT	CSVEMPGNEAFF
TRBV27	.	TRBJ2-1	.	TGTGCCAGCAGTTTATCGGCGTTCGCGGACACTACCTACAATGAGCAGTTCTTC	CASSLSAFADTTYNEQFF
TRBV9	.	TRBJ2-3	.	TGTGCCAGCAGCAGGATGGTCTCGAACACAGATACGCAGTATTTT	CASSRMVSNTDTQYF
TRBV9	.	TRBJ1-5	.	TGTGCCAGCAGCGTAGAAGGGCGGAGCAATCAGCCCCAGCATTTT	CASSVEGRSNQPQHF
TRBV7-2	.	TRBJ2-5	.	TGCGCCAGCAGCCAAGGGCAAAGGACGGCAGAGACCCAGTACTTC	CASSQGQRTAETQYF
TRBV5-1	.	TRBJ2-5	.	TGCGCCAGCAGCTTGGCAGCGGAGGAGACCCAGTACTTC	CASSLAAEETQYF
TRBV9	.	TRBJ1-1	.	TGTGCCAGCAGCGCCTCTGGGGCTGAAGCTTTCTTT	CASSASGAEAFF